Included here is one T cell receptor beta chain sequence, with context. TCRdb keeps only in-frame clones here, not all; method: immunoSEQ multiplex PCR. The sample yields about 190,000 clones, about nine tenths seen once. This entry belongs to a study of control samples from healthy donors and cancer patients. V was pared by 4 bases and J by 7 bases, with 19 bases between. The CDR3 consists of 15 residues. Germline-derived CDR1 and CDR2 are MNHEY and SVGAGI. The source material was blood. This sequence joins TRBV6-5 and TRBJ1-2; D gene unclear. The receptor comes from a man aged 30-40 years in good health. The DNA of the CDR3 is TGTGCCAGCAGTTCCTCGGGTTCGGGGTTAGGTGGCTACACCTTC. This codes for CASSSSGSGLGGYTF.